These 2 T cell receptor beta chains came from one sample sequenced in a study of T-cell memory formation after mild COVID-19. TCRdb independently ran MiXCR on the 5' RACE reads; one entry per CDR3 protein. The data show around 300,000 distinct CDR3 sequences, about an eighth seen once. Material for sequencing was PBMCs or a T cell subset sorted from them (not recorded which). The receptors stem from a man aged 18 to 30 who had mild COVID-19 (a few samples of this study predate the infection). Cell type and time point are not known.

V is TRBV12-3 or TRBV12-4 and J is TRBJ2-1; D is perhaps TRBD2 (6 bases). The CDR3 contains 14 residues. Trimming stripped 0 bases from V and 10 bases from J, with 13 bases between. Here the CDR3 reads CASSLAELAKEQFF. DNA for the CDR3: TGTGCCAGCAGTTTAGCGGAACTAGCCAAGGAGCAGTTCTTC.

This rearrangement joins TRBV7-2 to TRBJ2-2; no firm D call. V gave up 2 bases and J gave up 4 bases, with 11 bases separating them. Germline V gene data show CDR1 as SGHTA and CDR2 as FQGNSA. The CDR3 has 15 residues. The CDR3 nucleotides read TGTGCCAGCAGCTTAATTAGGGTGGGCACCGGGGAGCTGTTTTTT. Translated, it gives CASSLIRVGTGELFF.